The 2 T cell receptor beta chains given below trace back to one sample, sequenced in a study of T cell changes during pregnancy in multiple sclerosis. Method: immunoSEQ multiplex PCR; TCRdb's copy keeps in-frame clones and lacks some. The sample lists fewer than 50,000 clones, 88% occurring once. The sample was CD8+ T cells from peripheral blood mononuclear cells, taken in the third trimester of pregnancy. The receptors stem from a female donor with multiple sclerosis, enrolled in a pregnancy study.

This sequence joins TRBV6-4 and TRBJ2-3; 14 positions match TRBD2. The germline CDR1 and CDR2 sequences are MRHNA and SNTAGT. There are 15 residues in the CDR3. V was clipped by 5 bases and J by 4 bases; unmatched bases: 2. CDR3 residues: CASSRLAGGPDTQYF. The CDR3 DNA sequence: TGTGCCAGCAGTCGACTAGCGGGGGGGCCAGATACGCAGTATTTT.

J is TRBJ1-1 and V is TRBV11-2; D ambiguous. Germline V gene sequence: CDR1 SGHAT, CDR2 FQNNGV. V lost 3 bases to trimming and J lost 0 bases, with 8 bases between them. The CDR3 is made up of 14 amino acids. The CDR3 loop is CASSLPGLNTEAFF. The CDR3 nucleotides read TGTGCCAGCAGCTTGCCGGGATTGAACACTGAAGCTTTCTTT.